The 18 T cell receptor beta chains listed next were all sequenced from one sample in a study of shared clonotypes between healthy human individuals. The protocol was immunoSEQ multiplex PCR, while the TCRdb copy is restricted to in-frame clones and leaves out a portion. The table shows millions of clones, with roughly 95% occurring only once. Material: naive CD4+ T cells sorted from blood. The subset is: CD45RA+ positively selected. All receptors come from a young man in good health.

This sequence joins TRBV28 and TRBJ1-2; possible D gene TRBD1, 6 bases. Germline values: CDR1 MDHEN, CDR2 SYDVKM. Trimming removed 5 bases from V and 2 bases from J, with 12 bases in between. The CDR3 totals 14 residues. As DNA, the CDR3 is TGTGCCAGCAGTATAGGACAGTCAAACTATGGCTACACCTTC. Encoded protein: CASSIGQSNYGYTF.

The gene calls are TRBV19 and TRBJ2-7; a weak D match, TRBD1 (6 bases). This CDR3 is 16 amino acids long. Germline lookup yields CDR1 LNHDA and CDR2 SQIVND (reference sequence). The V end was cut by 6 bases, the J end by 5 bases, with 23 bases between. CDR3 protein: CASSDLRGQPRHEQYF. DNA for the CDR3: TGTGCCAGTAGCGACCTACGAGGACAGCCTCGACACGAGCAGTACTTC.

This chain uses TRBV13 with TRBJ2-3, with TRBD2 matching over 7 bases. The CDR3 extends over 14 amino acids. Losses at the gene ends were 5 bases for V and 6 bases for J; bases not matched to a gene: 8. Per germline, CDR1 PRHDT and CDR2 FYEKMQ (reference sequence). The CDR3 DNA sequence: TGTGCCAGCAGCCTGGGGGGGGTAAAGGATACGCAGTATTTT. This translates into CASSLGGVKDTQYF.

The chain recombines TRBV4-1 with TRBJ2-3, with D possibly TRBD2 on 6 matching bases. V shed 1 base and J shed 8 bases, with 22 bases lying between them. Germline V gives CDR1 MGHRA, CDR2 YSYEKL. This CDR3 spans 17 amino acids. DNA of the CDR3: TGCGCCAGCAGCCAAGTACTGACTAGGGAGGTCATTGCTACGCAGTATTTT. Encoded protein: CASSQVLTREVIATQYF.

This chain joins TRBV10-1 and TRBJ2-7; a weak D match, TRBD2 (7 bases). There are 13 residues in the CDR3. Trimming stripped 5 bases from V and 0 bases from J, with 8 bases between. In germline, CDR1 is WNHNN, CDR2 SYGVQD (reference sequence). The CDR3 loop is CASSRGASYEQYF. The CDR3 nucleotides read TGCGCCAGCAGTCGGGGGGCCTCCTACGAGCAGTACTTC.

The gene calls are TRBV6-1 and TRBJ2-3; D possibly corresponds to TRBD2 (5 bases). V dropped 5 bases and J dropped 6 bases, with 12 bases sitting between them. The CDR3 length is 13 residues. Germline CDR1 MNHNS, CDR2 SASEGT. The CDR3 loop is CASSSGLRDTQYF. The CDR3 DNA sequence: TGTGCCAGCAGTTCGGGGTTGCGCGATACGCAGTATTTT.

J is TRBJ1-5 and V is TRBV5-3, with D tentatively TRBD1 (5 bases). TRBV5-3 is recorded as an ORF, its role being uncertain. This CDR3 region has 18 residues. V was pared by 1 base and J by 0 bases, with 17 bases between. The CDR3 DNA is TGTGCCAGAAGCTTGCGGAGACAGCGATTCTTTAGCAATCAGCCCCAGCATTTT. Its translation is CARSLRRQRFFSNQPQHF.

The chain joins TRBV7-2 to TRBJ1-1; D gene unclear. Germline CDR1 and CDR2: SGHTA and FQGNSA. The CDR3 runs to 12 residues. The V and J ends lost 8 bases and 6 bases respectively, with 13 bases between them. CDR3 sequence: CASSRGRSEAFF. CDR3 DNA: TGTGCCAGCTCCCGGGGAAGGTCTGAAGCTTTCTTT. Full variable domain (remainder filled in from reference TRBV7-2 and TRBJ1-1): GAGVSQSPSNKVTEKGKDVELRCDPISGHTALYWYRQSLGQGLEFLIYFQGNSAPDKSGLPSDRFSAERTGGSVSTLTIQRTQQEDSAVYLCASSRGRSEAFFGQGTRLTVV.

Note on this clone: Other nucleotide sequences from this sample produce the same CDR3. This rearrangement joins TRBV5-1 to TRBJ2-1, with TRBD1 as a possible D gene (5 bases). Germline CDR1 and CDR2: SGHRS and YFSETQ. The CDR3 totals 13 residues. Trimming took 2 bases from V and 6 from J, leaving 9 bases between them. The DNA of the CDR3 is TGCGCCAGCAGCTTAGACAGTGGCAATGAGCAGTTCTTC. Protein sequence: CASSLDSGNEQFF.

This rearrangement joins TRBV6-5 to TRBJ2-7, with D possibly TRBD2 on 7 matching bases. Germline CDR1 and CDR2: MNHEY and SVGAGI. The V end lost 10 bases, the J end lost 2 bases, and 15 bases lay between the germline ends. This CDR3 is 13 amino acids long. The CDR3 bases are TGTGCCACTCGATCGGGGGGCGCCTACGAGCAGTACTTC. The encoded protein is CATRSGGAYEQYF.

CDR3 protein: CASSQDLVNNQPQHF. In DNA form, the CDR3 reads TGCGCCAGCAGCCAAGATCTTGTGAACAATCAGCCCCAGCATTTT. This chain joins TRBV4-3 and TRBJ1-5; D is unclear. The CDR3 sequence is 15 residues long. V was trimmed by 0 bases and J by 3 bases, leaving 9 bases between them. Per the germline V gene, CDR1 is LGHNA and CDR2 is YSLEER.

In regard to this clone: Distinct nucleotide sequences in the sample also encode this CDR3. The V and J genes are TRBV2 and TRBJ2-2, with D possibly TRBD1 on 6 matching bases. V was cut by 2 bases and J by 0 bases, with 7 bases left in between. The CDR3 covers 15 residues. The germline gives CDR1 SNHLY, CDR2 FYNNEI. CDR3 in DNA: TGTGCCAGCAGTGAAAGACAGGCGAACACCGGGGAGCTGTTTTTT. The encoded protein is CASSERQANTGELFF.

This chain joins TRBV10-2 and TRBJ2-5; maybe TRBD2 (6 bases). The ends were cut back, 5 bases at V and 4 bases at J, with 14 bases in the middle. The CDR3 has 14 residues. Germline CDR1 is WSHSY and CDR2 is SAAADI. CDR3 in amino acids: CASSSLALGETQYF. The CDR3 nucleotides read TGCGCCAGCAGTAGTCTAGCGTTGGGAGAGACCCAGTACTTC.

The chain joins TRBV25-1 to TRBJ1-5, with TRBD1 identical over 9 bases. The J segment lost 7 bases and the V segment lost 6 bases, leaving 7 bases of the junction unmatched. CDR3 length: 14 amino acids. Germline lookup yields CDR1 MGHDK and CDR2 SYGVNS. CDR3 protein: CASSRTGDGQPQHF. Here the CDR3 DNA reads TGTGCCAGCAGCCGGACAGGGGACGGCCAGCCCCAGCATTTT.

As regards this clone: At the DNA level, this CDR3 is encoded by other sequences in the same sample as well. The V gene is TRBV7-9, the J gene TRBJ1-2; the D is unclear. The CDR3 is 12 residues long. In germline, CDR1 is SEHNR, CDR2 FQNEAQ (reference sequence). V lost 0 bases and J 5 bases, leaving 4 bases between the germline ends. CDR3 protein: CASSLAGYGYTF. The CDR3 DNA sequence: TGTGCCAGCAGCTTAGCTGGGTATGGCTACACCTTC.

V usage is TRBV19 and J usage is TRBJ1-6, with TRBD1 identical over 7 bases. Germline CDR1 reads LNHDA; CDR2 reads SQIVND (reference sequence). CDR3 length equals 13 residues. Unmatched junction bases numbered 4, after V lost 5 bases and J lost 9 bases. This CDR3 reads CASSDRETSPLHF. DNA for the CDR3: TGTGCCAGTAGTGACAGGGAGACTTCACCCCTCCACTTT.

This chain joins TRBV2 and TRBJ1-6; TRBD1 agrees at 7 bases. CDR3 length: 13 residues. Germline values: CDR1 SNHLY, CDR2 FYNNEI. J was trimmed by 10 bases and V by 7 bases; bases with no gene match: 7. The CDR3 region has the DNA TGTGCCAGCAACGACAGGGTCCAATCACCCCTCCACTTT. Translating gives CASNDRVQSPLHF.

CDR3 in DNA: TGTGCCAGCAGCCTTCGGACTAGCGGGGGTGGAGATACGCAGTATTTT. It yields the protein CASSLRTSGGGDTQYF. The gene calls are TRBV7-2 and TRBJ2-3, with 13 positions matching TRBD2. The CDR3 is made up of 16 amino acids. CDR1 and CDR2 from the germline V gene are SGHTA and FQGNSA. V lost 5 bases, J lost 5 bases, and 7 bases stayed unmatched.